The clone carrying this T cell receptor (beta chain) was detected once. Its matching antigen is unknown. These data originate in a study of cytomegalovirus exposure and HLA in healthy donors. Study-wide findings and caveats: Reportedly, cytomegalovirus status was diagnosed with high sensitivity and specificity.

Measured with immunoSEQ multiplex PCR; TCRdb has only the in-frame clones, and not every one. The sample consists of 150,000 to 200,000 clones, just under 85% of them appearing once. This CDR3 has 15 residues. Germline-derived CDR1 and CDR2 are MGHDK and SYGVNS. J gave up 4 bases and V 2 bases, and 5 bases lay outside the gene matches. Sequences were obtained from PBMCs. This clonotype was sampled from a man aged 25-40 years in good health and CMV-seropositive. The V and J genes are TRBV25-1 and TRBJ1-2; 9 bases align to TRBD1. The CDR3 DNA is TGTGCCAGCAGTGAAAGGGGGGACAGGGTCTATGGCTACACCTTC. Translated: CASSERGDRVYGYTF.